The clone carrying this TCR beta chain showed up many times. These data belong to a study of T cells in Graves' hyperthyroidism and ophthalmopathy. Amplified regions were TCR beta CDR3 sequences from RNA transcripts. First-round RT-PCR with HTBI primers amplified the TCR CDR3 region. From the multiplex PCR reads, TCRdb called clonotypes with MiXCR, one entry per CDR3 protein. The sample records approximately 600,000 distinct CDR3 sequences, around 13% being singletons. The CDR3 extends over 14 amino acids. CDR1 and CDR2 from the germline V gene are SEHNR and FQNEAQ (reference sequence). V lost 1 base to trimming and J lost 3 bases, with 10 bases between them.

The chain has TRBV7-9 and TRBJ2-7; no clear D. The receptor comes from a woman aged 30 to 39 with Graves' hyperthyroidism that later progressed to Graves' ophthalmopathy. The sample comprised blood. CDR3 amino acids: CASSLGPRNYEQYF. In DNA, the CDR3 is TGTGCCAGCAGCTTAGGCCCCCGGAACTACGAGCAGTACTTC.